This TCR beta chain was observed in a study of persistence of HIV-infected CD4 T cells. Nonspecific anti-CD3/anti-CD28 bead stimulation represents the broad CD4+ T cell repertoire. Sorting selected CD4+ T cells upregulating both CD40 ligand and CD69. CD4+ T cell counts exceeded 400 cells/uL; CMV serology was positive. Before stimulation, PBMCs underwent CD8+ T cell depletion. Study outcomes and limitations: TCRbeta richness was lower in CMV- and Gag-responding cells than in anti-CD3/anti-CD28-responding cells.

A word on this clone: Its specificity is unknown.

The immunoSEQ assay was version 4, run in survey mode. Produced via immunoSEQ multiplex PCR; TCRdb's table is partial and in-frame only. Of approximately 44,000 clones in the sample, 89% were seen once. The V gene lost 2 bases and the J gene lost 2 bases, with 12 bases spanning the gap. The CDR3 extends over 14 amino acids. Per germline, CDR1 SQVTM and CDR2 ANQGSEA. This TCR was sampled from an adult man with HIV who was CMV-seropositive. The chain joins TRBV29-1 to TRBJ1-1; D remains ambiguous. Sequencing was performed on CD4+ T cells sorted from PBMCs after roughly 18-hour stimulation, taken from a patient who received antiretroviral therapy. The CDR3 here is CSVELVQRNTEAFF. The CDR3 DNA reads TGCAGCGTTGAACTCGTACAGAGAAACACTGAAGCTTTCTTT.